Following are 22 T cell receptor beta chains from one sample sequenced in a study of cytomegalovirus exposure and HLA in healthy donors. TCRdb's table, derived via immunoSEQ multiplex PCR, lists solely in-frame clones and lacks some. The sample carries more than 300,000 clones, 86% recorded once. Sequencing was carried out using PBMCs. The receptors were sampled from a woman between 18 and 29 years old in good health and CMV-seronegative.

The chain recombines TRBV7-2 with TRBJ1-3; a possible D gene is TRBD1 (5 bases). V lost 5 bases, J lost 0 bases, and 8 bases lay in between. Germline assignment: CDR1 SGHTA and CDR2 FQGNSA. This CDR3 spans 14 amino acids. The CDR3 region has the DNA TGTGCCAGCAGCCCCGACAGCTCTGGAAACACCATATATTTT. Protein: CASSPDSSGNTIYF.

The chain uses TRBV30 and TRBJ2-3, with TRBD2 as a possible D gene (6 bases). The CDR3 length is 16 residues. CDR1 is GTSNPN and CDR2 is SVGIG in the germline V gene (reference sequence). Trimming cost V 1 base and J 0 bases, with 14 bases left between them. In nucleotides, the CDR3 is TGTGCCTGGAGTGGCGTGGCTAGCGCTAGCACAGATACGCAGTATTTT. Translation: CAWSGVASASTDTQYF.

This clone was counted between two and nine times. CDR3 in DNA: TGTGCCAGCAGCTTATCCGCCAGGGGGGCCTATGGCTACACCTTC. Its protein is CASSLSARGAYGYTF. This chain uses TRBV7-2 with TRBJ1-2, with 7 bases identical to TRBD1. The CDR3 is made up of 15 amino acids. Germline V CDR1 and CDR2: SGHTA, FQGNSA. V lost 2 bases, J lost 4 bases, and 7 bases stayed unmatched.

The chain couples TRBV10-2 to TRBJ1-2, with D possibly being TRBD1 (5 bases). This CDR3 is 15 amino acids long. Germline values: CDR1 WSHSY, CDR2 SAAADI. Trimming shortened V by 4 bases and J by 2 bases, and 14 bases separated the two germline ends. Here the CDR3 reads CASSGTGGPNYGYTF. In DNA, the CDR3 is TGCGCCAGCAGTGGAACAGGAGGGCCAAACTATGGCTACACCTTC.

The chain joins TRBV5-1 to TRBJ2-3; a weak D match, TRBD2 (6 bases). The CDR3 runs 17 residues. The germline V gene has CDR1 SGHRS and CDR2 YFSETQ. Trimming cost V 1 base and J 2 bases, with 17 bases left between them. CDR3 bases: TGCGCCAGCAGCTTGCAAAGCCCCAGCGGGTACACAGATACGCAGTATTTT. Translated, it gives CASSLQSPSGYTDTQYF.

The CDR3 spells CASSRGVAGGPSEQFF. Written as DNA, the CDR3 is TGTGCCAGCAGTCGAGGGGTGGCGGGAGGGCCGAGTGAGCAGTTCTTC. V is TRBV7-8 and J is TRBJ2-1; 9 nucleotides agree with TRBD2. CDR3 length equals 16 residues. Per germline, CDR1 SGHVS and CDR2 FQNEAQ. After removal of 6 bases from V and 9 bases from J, the junction contained 15 bases not matched to a gene. Full variable domain (missing parts from reference TRBV7-8 and TRBJ2-1): GAGVSQSPRYKVAKRGQDVALRCDPISGHVSLFWYQQALGQGPEFLTYFQNEAQLDKSGLPSDRFFAERPEGSVSTLKIQRTQQEDSAVYLCASSRGVAGGPSEQFFGPGTRLTVL.

The V call is TRBV6-4, the J call TRBJ2-1, with a weak D call TRBD2 (5 bases). With 7 bases removed from V and 9 bases from J, the gap between germline ends came to 19 bases. Germline-derived CDR1 and CDR2 are MRHNA and SNTAGT. The CDR3 extends over 14 amino acids. CDR3 sequence: CASTQVRDRGEQFF. In DNA, the CDR3 is TGTGCCAGCACCCAGGTCCGGGATCGAGGTGAGCAGTTCTTC.

This clone was detected a few times. The chain uses TRBV2 and TRBJ2-2, with 7 bases that match TRBD1. Germline lookup yields CDR1 SNHLY and CDR2 FYNNEI. J lost 7 bases, V lost 8 bases, and 10 bases had no gene match. The CDR3 has 14 amino acids. CDR3 residues: CASGLDRSGGELFF. DNA for the CDR3: TGTGCCAGCGGACTGGACAGGTCGGGCGGGGAGCTGTTTTTT.

The chain links TRBV10-3 to TRBJ1-2; 9 positions match TRBD1. V dropped 0 bases and J dropped 5; count of bases not matched to a gene: 1. Germline CDR1 reads ENHRY; CDR2 reads SYGVKD. This CDR3 is 14 amino acids long. CDR3 in DNA: TGTGCCATCAGTGAGTCACAGGGGGCTTATGGCTACACCTTC. Translated, it gives CAISESQGAYGYTF.

The rearrangement links TRBV13 to TRBJ1-1; D is perhaps TRBD1 (5 bases). The germline gives CDR1 PRHDT, CDR2 FYEKMQ (reference sequence). The CDR3 spans 14 residues. The V end lost 0 bases, the J end lost 4 bases, and 9 bases lay between the germline ends. The CDR3 bases are TGTGCCAGCAGCTTAGGGGCGGGGGGCACTGAAGCTTTCTTT. This sequence encodes CASSLGAGGTEAFF. Supplemented by reference TRBV13 and TRBJ1-1, the full variable domain reads AAGVIQSPRHLIKEKRETATLKCYPIPRHDTVYWYQQGPGQDPQFLISFYEKMQSDKGSIPDRFSAQQFSDYHSELNMSSLELGDSALYFCASSLGAGGTEAFFGQGTRLTVV.

The genes are TRBV5-1 and TRBJ2-3, with D tentatively TRBD1 (5 bases). Germline CDR1 SGHRS, CDR2 YFSETQ. Trimming pared 4 bases from V and 2 bases from J, leaving 17 bases between. The CDR3 covers 16 residues. The CDR3 DNA reads as TGCGCCAGCAGCCCGTCTCAGGGTCCCCCCACAGATACGCAGTATTTT. Amino acids: CASSPSQGPPTDTQYF.

The chain employs TRBV5-1 and TRBJ2-7; TRBD2 is a possible D gene (7 bases). Germline values: CDR1 SGHRS, CDR2 YFSETQ. This CDR3 is 16 amino acids long. Trimming removed 2 bases at V and 5 bases at J, with 20 bases between. This CDR3 is CASSFGGASLGDEQYF. CDR3 bases: TGCGCCAGCAGCTTTGGGGGGGCTAGCCTCGGGGACGAGCAGTACTTC.

The genes are TRBV27 and TRBJ2-2, with 7 bases that match TRBD2. The V and J ends lost 3 bases and 4 bases, in that order; junction bases with no gene match: 8. The germline CDR1 and CDR2 sequences are MNHEY and SMNVEV (reference sequence). This CDR3 has 16 residues. The CDR3 reads CASSFRASGPTGELFF. DNA of the CDR3: TGTGCCAGCAGTTTTAGGGCTAGCGGCCCCACCGGGGAGCTGTTTTTT.

This chain links TRBV19 with TRBJ1-4; TRBD1 might be the D (6 bases). Trimming removed 5 bases at V and 8 bases at J, with 18 bases between. This CDR3 has 15 amino acids. Germline values: CDR1 LNHDA, CDR2 SQIVND (reference sequence). CDR3 amino acids: CASSPIGTREEKLFF. CDR3 in DNA: TGTGCCAGTAGTCCAATCGGGACACGCGAGGAAAAACTGTTTTTT.

V and J are TRBV25-1 and TRBJ2-1; TRBD2 aligns across 7 bases. CDR1 and CDR2 (germline): MGHDK, SYGVNS. The CDR3 extends over 14 amino acids. V was pared by 3 bases and J by 8 bases, with 7 bases of the junction left unmatched. The DNA of the CDR3 is TGTGCCAGCAGTGACGGCGGGAGCATCGATGAGCAGTTCTTC. Translating gives CASSDGGSIDEQFF.

This chain connects TRBV30 to TRBJ1-1, with D hard to call. The CDR3 is 14 residues long. Germline values: CDR1 GTSNPN, CDR2 SVGIG (reference sequence). V gave up 0 bases and J gave up 2 bases, with 10 bases separating them. CDR3 DNA sequence: TGTGCCTGGAGTGTTGGCCTCTCCAACACTGAAGCTTTCTTT. This gives the protein CAWSVGLSNTEAFF.

The V call is TRBV28, the J call TRBJ1-2, with TRBD1 matching over 7 bases. The trim removed 7 bases at V and 0 bases at J, leaving 5 bases unmatched. The germline gives CDR1 MDHEN, CDR2 SYDVKM. The CDR3 has 14 residues. This CDR3 is CASTQGDSNYGYTF. CDR3 nucleotide sequence: TGTGCCAGCACCCAGGGGGATTCTAACTATGGCTACACCTTC.

This clone came up once. The chain recombines TRBV6-5 with TRBJ1-4; 9 positions match TRBD1. The CDR3 sequence is 15 residues long. Germline V gives CDR1 MNHEY, CDR2 SVGAGI. J was trimmed by 5 bases and V by 4 bases; bases with no gene match: 5. The CDR3 DNA sequence: TGTGCCAGCAGTTCTCGACAGGGGGGCAATGAAAAACTGTTTTTT. Its protein product is CASSSRQGGNEKLFF.

This chain connects TRBV25-1 to TRBJ2-1; 9 bases align to TRBD2. CDR1 MGHDK and CDR2 SYGVNS come from the germline V gene. The trim removed 1 base at V and 5 bases at J, leaving 9 bases unmatched. This CDR3 is 17 amino acids long. CDR3 in DNA: TGTGCCAGCAGTGAATTAACGAGCGGGAGGTTCAACAATGAGCAGTTCTTC. It yields the protein CASSELTSGRFNNEQFF.

The gene calls are TRBV5-1 and TRBJ2-5; D is possibly TRBD2 (6 bases). CDR3 length: 14 residues. CDR1 is SGHRS and CDR2 is YFSETQ in the germline V gene. Trimming removed 0 bases from V and 5 bases from J, with 11 bases in between. The CDR3 sequence is CASSLATSLETQYF. In DNA, the CDR3 is TGCGCCAGCAGCTTGGCCACTAGCTTGGAGACCCAGTACTTC.

The chain couples TRBV5-1 to TRBJ1-1; TRBD1 is a possible D gene (5 bases). CDR3 length equals 15 residues. With 0 bases removed from V and 8 bases from J, the gap between germline ends came to 17 bases. CDR1 and CDR2 (germline): SGHRS, YFSETQ. As DNA, the CDR3 is TGCGCCAGCAGCTTGGTAGGGCAGGGTGGTGGAGAAGCTTTCTTT. It codes for CASSLVGQGGGEAFF.

The genes are TRBV27 and TRBJ2-3, with D possibly matching TRBD1 (5 bases). The germline V gene has CDR1 MNHEY and CDR2 SMNVEV (reference sequence). The CDR3 is 14 amino acids. Between the trimmed V and J ends, which lost 6 bases and 0 bases, there was a span of 10 bases. CDR3: CASRRGTSTDTQYF. The CDR3 DNA reads TGTGCCAGCAGAAGGGGTACTAGCACAGATACGCAGTATTTT.